A selection of T cell receptor beta chains follows, all from one sample in a study of cytomegalovirus exposure and HLA in healthy donors. Libraries were prepared by immunoSEQ multiplex PCR; TCRdb keeps only in-frame clonotypes and omits some of them. The sample includes 65,000 to 75,000 clones, approximately 93% of them seen just once. The sample consisted of PBMCs. Receptors were obtained from a man aged 18 to 35 in good health and CMV-seropositive. Both conserved end residues are trimmed from each CDR3. Part of the rows lack a size; the others show once, few, many or a class for expanded clones.

CDR3	V	J	size
ASTPGTATDTQY	TRBV28	TRBJ2-3	once
ASSGDMNYGYT	TRBV9	TRBJ1-2	.
AWTRLGEEGNTIY	TRBV30	TRBJ1-3	.
ASSKAGQGDTEAF	TRBV7-9	TRBJ1-1	.
ASGAGGSSEDEQY	TRBV28	TRBJ2-7	.
ASSAGTGVGYT	TRBV25-1	TRBJ1-2	.
ASSDPGTGHTEAF	TRBV9	TRBJ1-1	.
ASSMASGQPQH	TRBV19	TRBJ1-5	.
ASSQEHRADTIY	TRBV4-1	TRBJ1-3	.
ATRSGTAQF	TRBV10-2	TRBJ2-1	few
ASRTSGAPQETQY	TRBV5-1	TRBJ2-5	.
ASSTRRDTQY	TRBV19	TRBJ2-3	.
ARENRGQAYNEQF	TRBV10-1	TRBJ2-1	.
ASSSRGPQF	TRBV6-1	TRBJ2-1	.
ASKLQAGTDTQY	TRBV19	TRBJ2-3	.
ASSQSGQQYEQY	TRBV23-1	TRBJ2-7	.
ASNTGTGAYNEQF	TRBV25-1	TRBJ2-1	few
ASSLTPGETQY	TRBV11-2	TRBJ2-5	.
ASSLGASGSTDTQY	TRBV11-2	TRBJ2-3	once
ASSHLWAGANVLT	TRBV7-9	TRBJ2-6	.
ASSNRQVSSGNTIY	TRBV5-5	TRBJ1-3	.
ASSPVGYEQY	TRBV5-1	TRBJ2-7	many
ASSVGLEDQPQH	TRBV9	TRBJ1-5	once
ASSSQPSIPYGYT	TRBV28	TRBJ1-2	.
ASSGIQGPYEQY	TRBV6-6	TRBJ2-7	.
ASSRKPGQGNEQY	TRBV6-1	TRBJ2-7	.
ASSGALAGGYNEQF	TRBV19	TRBJ2-1	.
ASSIGYTGTEAF	TRBV19	TRBJ1-1	.
AWSRLLRLDYNEQF	TRBV30	TRBJ2-1	once
ASSRRGGGTEAF	TRBV5-6	TRBJ1-1	.
ASSLVGLAADTQY	TRBV5-1	TRBJ2-3	.
ASSARTGSDEQY	TRBV9	TRBJ2-7	.
ASSPDSGASGAMETQY	TRBV18	TRBJ2-5	few
ASSQGAVNTEAF	TRBV18	TRBJ1-1	.
ASSLTGLAGGPGYEQY	TRBV11-2	TRBJ2-7	.
AAVGAEGYGYT	TRBV28	TRBJ1-2	.
ASSVVGTGGSGYT	TRBV9	TRBJ1-2	.
AFRTQGGDTGELF	TRBV30	TRBJ2-2	.
ASSLGGDRGQF	TRBV7-2	TRBJ2-1	.
ASSLERAGLNNEQF	TRBV7-8	TRBJ2-1	.
AISPGTTLQETQY	TRBV10-3	TRBJ2-5	.
ATSRERRQPSGANVLT	TRBV15	TRBJ2-6	.
ASSHPPPKGGTEAF	TRBV28	TRBJ1-1	.
ASSTAGLAKNIQY	TRBV7-2	TRBJ2-4	.
ASSLVADTQY	TRBV7-9	TRBJ2-3	.
ASSLAGQGVSGNTIY	TRBV18	TRBJ1-3	once
ASGSRLAGFTGELF	TRBV12-5	TRBJ2-2	.
TSSQERKQGAPYEQY	TRBV1	TRBJ2-7	.
ASSLSGGWTSTDTQY	TRBV27	TRBJ2-3	.
ASTPAGGRDEQY	TRBV19	TRBJ2-7	.
ASSQPTDRNYGYT	TRBV4-1	TRBJ1-2	.